A single sample gave rise to the 25 T cell receptor beta chains below, sequenced in a study of OX40 agonist ivuxolimab in advanced cancers. Repertoires were generated with immunoSEQ multiplex PCR, while TCRdb's copy carries only in-frame clones and drops some. The sample consists of some 44,000 clones, approximately 86% of them appearing once. Here the sequenced sample was CD4+ or CD8+ T cells sorted from blood, taken in a trial of the OX40 agonist ivuxolimab. These receptors were collected from an adult with an advanced solid tumor such as melanoma, head and neck, liver or kidney cancer.

The V and J genes are TRBV5-1 and TRBJ1-1; the D is unclear. The V and J ends lost 0 bases and 1 base respectively, with 13 bases between them. The CDR3 loop spans 16 amino acids. Germline V gene data show CDR1 as SGHRS and CDR2 as YFSETQ. The CDR3 region has the DNA TGCGCCAGCAGCTTGGGGACTCCGGGTCGGAACACTGAAGCTTTCTTT. Protein sequence: CASSLGTPGRNTEAFF.

This clone was detected a few times. V gene TRBV2 combines with J gene TRBJ2-1, with D unresolved. Germline-derived CDR1 and CDR2 are SNHLY and FYNNEI. V shed 5 bases and J shed 9 bases, with 11 bases lying between them. The CDR3 extends over 12 amino acids. CDR3 coding DNA: TGTGCCAGCAGTTCAGGTCCCGGTGAGCAGTTCTTC. Translation: CASSSGPGEQFF.

The chain is built from TRBV4-1 and TRBJ1-1, with TRBD1 matching over 10 bases. With V trimmed by 3 bases and J by 0 bases, 10 bases remained unmatched. The CDR3 is 18 residues long. Germline V gene data show CDR1 as MGHRA and CDR2 as YSYEKL. The CDR3 bases are TGCGCCAGCAGCCAGCAGACAGGGGGCACTTACATGAACACTGAAGCTTTCTTT. Translating it yields CASSQQTGGTYMNTEAFF.

DNA of the CDR3: TGTGCCAGCAGCTTACAGGCAGCGGATACGCAGTATTTT. It encodes CASSLQAADTQYF. The chain carries TRBV7-6 and TRBJ2-3; D unresolved. CDR3 size: 13 residues. Germline assignment: CDR1 SGHVS and CDR2 FNYEAQ. Trimming pared 2 bases from V and 6 bases from J, leaving 9 bases between.

The chain employs TRBV18 and TRBJ2-5, with a possible D match to TRBD1 (6 bases). Germline V CDR1 and CDR2: KGHSH, LQKENI. Trimming removed 2 bases at V and 5 bases at J, with 9 bases between. CDR3 size: 13 residues. CDR3 in DNA: TGTGCCAGCTCACCAACAGGGTTGGAGACCCAGTACTTC. Amino acids: CASSPTGLETQYF.

This clone was detected only a few times. Other DNA sequences within the sample encode an identical CDR3. The chain recombines TRBV2 with TRBJ2-5; D unclear. Germline CDR1 and CDR2: SNHLY and FYNNEI. V gave up 4 bases and J gave up 1 base, with 10 bases separating them. The CDR3 sequence is 14 residues long. The CDR3 DNA reads TGTGCCAGCAGTGTTGGACCCGGCCAAGAGACCCAGTACTTC. The encoded protein is CASSVGPGQETQYF.

This clone has a handful of counts. This chain connects TRBV6-5 to TRBJ1-2; tentatively, D is TRBD1 (5 bases). The CDR3 is made up of 13 amino acids. V was pared by 6 bases and J by 5 bases, with 13 bases between. Per the germline V gene, CDR1 is MNHEY and CDR2 is SVGAGI. The CDR3 bases are TGTGCCAGCAGGACAAACGAGGGGTATGGCTACACCTTC. Translation: CASRTNEGYGYTF.

In DNA, the CDR3 is TGTGCCAGCAGCCCTCTAGCGGGAGCAACAGATACGCAGTATTTT. This sequence encodes CASSPLAGATDTQYF. This chain links TRBV7-9 with TRBJ2-3; 10 nucleotides align to TRBD2. From germline, CDR1 is SEHNR and CDR2 FQNEAQ (reference sequence). The CDR3 sequence is 15 residues long. The V and J ends lost 5 bases and 3 bases, in that order; junction bases with no gene match: 5.

CDR3 coding DNA: TGCGCCAGCAGACGGACAGGGGAGAGTTGGGAGACCCAGTACTTC. It yields the protein CASRRTGESWETQYF. The genes are TRBV5-1 and TRBJ2-5; 9 bases map to TRBD1. Trimming removed 5 bases from V and 5 bases from J; junction bases left unmatched: 10. Germline-derived CDR1 and CDR2 are SGHRS and YFSETQ. The CDR3 totals 15 residues.

The chain carries TRBV5-1 and TRBJ1-6, with no clear D. Germline values: CDR1 SGHRS, CDR2 YFSETQ. V dropped 1 base and J dropped 5 bases, with 10 bases sitting between them. The CDR3 loop spans 15 amino acids. In nucleotides, the CDR3 is TGCGCCAGCAGCTTGAACAGCCCAGATAATTCACCCCTCCACTTT. Translation: CASSLNSPDNSPLHF. The full variable domain, completed using reference TRBV5-1 and TRBJ1-6, is KAGVTQTPRYLIKTRGQQVTLSCSPISGHRSVSWYQQTPGQGLQFLFEYFSETQRNKGNFPGRFSGRQFSNSRSEMNVSTLELGDSALYLCASSLNSPDNSPLHFGNGTRLTVT.

This clone was observed once. This chain joins TRBV2 and TRBJ2-1; 8 positions match TRBD1. Trimming cost V 6 bases and J 9 bases; bases outside gene matches: 10. The CDR3 is 14 amino acids. Germline values: CDR1 SNHLY, CDR2 FYNNEI. CDR3 region: CASRGRGRFTEQFF. CDR3 DNA sequence: TGTGCCAGCAGGGGCAGGGGGCGCTTCACTGAGCAGTTCTTC.

The rearrangement uses TRBV28 and TRBJ2-1, with TRBD1 identical over 8 bases. Germline CDR1 reads MDHEN; CDR2 reads SYDVKM. The CDR3 extends over 15 amino acids. V was pared by 10 bases and J by 3 bases, with 11 bases of the junction left unmatched. CDR3 sequence: CATNTGTGNYNEQFF. DNA for the CDR3: TGTGCCACAAACACCGGGACAGGAAACTACAATGAGCAGTTCTTC.

The chain joins TRBV7-3 to TRBJ2-7; D remains unclear. Germline V gene sequence: CDR1 SGHTA, CDR2 FQGTGA. The CDR3 loop spans 15 amino acids. With 5 bases removed from V and 0 bases from J, the gap between germline ends came to 14 bases. As DNA, the CDR3 is TGTGCCAGCAGCCCCTCCCCGGCCAGCTCCTACGAGCAGTACTTC. Its protein is CASSPSPASSYEQYF.

V usage is TRBV7-9 and J usage is TRBJ2-6, with 7 positions matching TRBD1. Germline-derived CDR1 and CDR2 are SEHNR and FQNEAQ (reference sequence). This CDR3 comprises 15 residues. J lost 4 bases, V lost 6 bases, and 6 bases had no gene match. DNA of the CDR3: TGTGCCAGCAGTCAACCAGGGGGAGGGGCCAACGTCCTGACTTTC. Protein sequence: CASSQPGGGANVLTF. Filled out from reference TRBV7-9 and TRBJ2-6, the complete variable domain reads DTGVSQNPRHKITKRGQNVTFRCDPISEHNRLYWYRQTLGQGPEFLTYFQNEAQLEKSRLLSDRFSAERPKGSFSTLEIQRTEQGDSAMYLCASSQPGGGANVLTFGAGSRLTVL.

The V gene is TRBV6-6, the J gene TRBJ2-4; 10 nucleotides match TRBD1. Germline lookup yields CDR1 MNHNY and CDR2 SVGAGI (reference sequence). V lost 9 bases, J lost 0 bases, and 5 bases stayed unmatched. This CDR3 spans 15 amino acids. The CDR3 protein is CASIDRGLAKNIQYF. CDR3 nucleotides: TGTGCCAGTATAGACAGGGGGCTAGCCAAAAACATTCAGTACTTC.

This clone has more than one count but fewer than ten. The V gene is TRBV14, the J gene TRBJ2-4; D may be TRBD1 (5 bases). CDR3 size: 17 residues. CDR1 is SGHDN and CDR2 is FVKESK in the germline V gene. Between the trimmed V and J ends, which lost 0 bases and 0 bases, there was a span of 12 bases. The chain's CDR3 is CASSQDIETAAKNIQYF. CDR3 in DNA: TGTGCCAGCAGCCAAGATATAGAGACAGCAGCCAAAAACATTCAGTACTTC. Supplemented by reference TRBV14 and TRBJ2-4, the full variable domain reads EAGVTQFPSHSVIEKGQTVTLRCDPISGHDNLYWYRRVMGKEIKFLLHFVKESKQDESGMPNNRFLAERTGGTYSTLKVQPAELEDSGVYFCASSQDIETAAKNIQYFGAGTRLSVL.

This chain joins TRBV6-5 and TRBJ2-7, with unresolved D. Germline V gene data show CDR1 as MNHEY and CDR2 as SVGAGI. CDR3 size: 11 residues. V gave up 2 bases and J gave up 7 bases, with 6 bases separating them. In nucleotides, the CDR3 is TGTGCCAGCAGTTACGCGCGGGAGCAGTACTTC. Protein product: CASSYAREQYF.

V usage is TRBV14 and J usage is TRBJ2-7; tentative D call: TRBD1 (6 bases). V was cut by 0 bases and J by 0 bases, with 9 bases left in between. CDR3 length: 15 residues. Per the germline V gene, CDR1 is SGHDN and CDR2 is FVKESK. The CDR3 loop is CASSQDRGSSYEQYF. The CDR3 DNA reads TGTGCCAGCAGCCAAGACAGGGGAAGCTCCTACGAGCAGTACTTC.

This clone was observed a single time. V and J are TRBV25-1 and TRBJ2-1, with a possible D match to TRBD2 (5 bases). Looked up from germline, CDR1 is MGHDK and CDR2 is SYGVNS. The CDR3 has 15 amino acids. Trimming removed 2 bases from V and 0 bases from J, with 8 bases in between. CDR3: CASSERGFSYNEQFF. Written as DNA, the CDR3 is TGTGCCAGCAGTGAACGGGGATTCTCCTACAATGAGCAGTTCTTC.

The chain employs TRBV6-1 and TRBJ2-1, with 8 bases that match TRBD1. The germline CDR1 and CDR2 sequences are MNHNS and SASEGT. CDR3 length equals 16 residues. The ends lost 1 base at V and 2 bases at J; junction bases unmatched: 4. DNA of the CDR3: TGTGCCAGCAGTGAAGACGGGACAGGTGCCTACAATGAGCAGTTCTTC. The encoded protein is CASSEDGTGAYNEQFF.

This chain uses TRBV11-2 with TRBJ1-5; no clear D. This CDR3 contains 14 residues. Germline V gene data show CDR1 as SGHAT and CDR2 as FQNNGV. V was clipped by 5 bases and J by 6 bases, with 14 bases between them. The CDR3 nucleotides read TGTGCCAGCAGCCTAAACGGGGTAGGTCAGCCCCAGCATTTT. Protein product: CASSLNGVGQPQHF.

The genes are TRBV11-1 and TRBJ1-3; D remains unclear. The CDR3 consists of 14 residues. From germline, CDR1 is SGHAT and CDR2 FQDESV (reference sequence). V dropped 4 bases and J dropped 0 bases, with 7 bases sitting between them. CDR3 residues: CASSYQSSGNTIYF. In DNA, the CDR3 is TGTGCCAGCAGCTATCAGTCCTCTGGAAACACCATATATTTT.

V usage is TRBV19 and J usage is TRBJ1-5; 10 bases align to TRBD1. The CDR3 length is 16 residues. CDR1 and CDR2 (germline): LNHDA, SQIVND (reference sequence). The ends lost 4 bases at V and 4 bases at J; junction bases unmatched: 7. As DNA, the CDR3 is TGTGCCAGTAGTACCCCGGGGACAGGGGCGAATCAGCCCCAGCATTTT. Encoded protein: CASSTPGTGANQPQHF.

The rearrangement uses TRBV18 and TRBJ2-1, with TRBD1 as a possible D gene (6 bases). The germline gives CDR1 KGHSH, CDR2 LQKENI. V was trimmed by 3 bases and J by 7 bases, leaving 16 bases between them. The CDR3 contains 15 residues. This CDR3 reads CASSPQTGPGNEQFF. The CDR3 nucleotides read TGTGCCAGCTCACCCCAGACAGGTCCAGGGAATGAGCAGTTCTTC.

The sample holds a few counts of this clone. The CDR3 loop is CASSPPGAVYNEQFF. CDR3 nucleotide sequence: TGTGCCAGCTCACCACCAGGGGCTGTCTACAATGAGCAGTTCTTC. The chain combines TRBV18 with TRBJ2-1; tentative D call: TRBD1 (5 bases). This CDR3 spans 15 amino acids. V lost 0 bases to trimming and J lost 3 bases, with 9 bases between them. The germline CDR1 and CDR2 sequences are KGHSH and LQKENI.